These 24 T cell receptor beta chains were sequenced from one sample in a study of T cell responses to AZD1222 COVID-19 vaccine. Using immunoSEQ multiplex PCR, the repertoire was profiled, and TCRdb retains in-frame clones only, with some absent. The table has 140,000 to 150,000 clones, about nine tenths seen once. The starting material was peripheral blood, obtained on day 0 of AZD1222 vaccination. The receptors derive from an adult in good health.

The J gene is TRBJ2-7, the V gene TRBV5-1; D assignment may be TRBD1 or TRBD2 (5 bases each). V was clipped by 4 bases and J by 3 bases, with 14 bases between them. This CDR3 is 14 amino acids long. From germline, CDR1 is SGHRS and CDR2 YFSETQ. CDR3 bases: TGCGCCAGCAGCGCCTGGGGGAAGGGCTACGAGCAGTACTTC. Protein: CASSAWGKGYEQYF.

This clone was detected only a few times. The chain links TRBV2 to TRBJ1-4; 7 nucleotides agree with TRBD1. J gave up 6 bases and V 5 bases, and 6 bases lay outside the gene matches. The CDR3 covers 14 residues. Germline assignment: CDR1 SNHLY and CDR2 FYNNEI. CDR3 protein: CASSFTGVDEKLFF. CDR3 nucleotides: TGTGCCAGCAGTTTTACAGGGGTAGATGAAAAACTGTTTTTT. The variable domain in full, completed from reference TRBV2 and TRBJ1-4, reads EPEVTQTPSHQVTQMGQEVILRCVPISNHLYFYWYRQILGQKVEFLVSFYNNEISEKSEIFDDQFSVERPDGSNFTLKIRSTKLEDSAMYFCASSFTGVDEKLFFGSGTQLSVL.

The rearrangement joins TRBV27 to TRBJ1-1; 7 bases are a match to TRBD1. The CDR3 sequence is 14 residues long. Trimming took 7 bases from V and 5 from J; bases not matched to a gene: 10. The germline CDR1 and CDR2 sequences are MNHEY and SMNVEV (reference sequence). CDR3 amino acids: CASTPTGLSTEAFF. The CDR3 DNA is TGTGCCAGCACCCCGACAGGGTTAAGTACTGAAGCTTTCTTT.

V and J are TRBV27 and TRBJ2-5; tentatively, D is TRBD1 (5 bases). Germline loops: CDR1 MNHEY, CDR2 SMNVEV (reference sequence). Deletions cut 5 bases from V and 1 base from J, with 11 bases between. The CDR3 is 14 amino acids. DNA for the CDR3: TGTGCCAGCAGTACCGGACAAATCCAAGAGACCCAGTACTTC. Amino acid sequence: CASSTGQIQETQYF.

The chain links TRBV4-1 to TRBJ2-7; a weak D match, TRBD2 (5 bases). The CDR3 is made up of 17 amino acids. Germline values: CDR1 MGHRA, CDR2 YSYEKL. V was pared by 4 bases and J by 1 base, with 20 bases between. CDR3 bases: TGCGCCAGCAGCCTAACACCGAGGCGAGGAGGTTCCTACGAGCAGTACTTC. This encodes CASSLTPRRGGSYEQYF.

Worth noting for this clone: Compared with germline, one end of the junction differs, possibly owing to a read error. The V call is TRBV7-7, the J call TRBJ2-1, with D possibly matching TRBD2 (6 bases). The CDR3 has 13 amino acids. Germline CDR1 and CDR2: SSHAT and FNYEAQ (reference sequence). The CDR3, as DNA: TGTGCTAGCAGCTTCTCTGGGGGGTATGAGCAGTTCTTC. Amino acids: CASSFSGGYEQFF.

Written as DNA, the CDR3 is TGCGCCAGCAGCTTGGAAGGGTCGGCCAAAAACATTCAGTACTTC. This codes for CASSLEGSAKNIQYF. The gene calls are TRBV5-1 and TRBJ2-4; no definite D call. This CDR3 is built from 15 residues. Trimming cost V 0 bases and J 1 base, with 8 bases left between them. Germline loops: CDR1 SGHRS, CDR2 YFSETQ.

The genes are TRBV3-1 (or the pseudogene TRBV3-2) and TRBJ2-1, with D unclear. The CDR3 is 13 residues long. With 1 base removed from V and 7 bases from J, the gap between germline ends came to 8 bases. Germline V gives CDR1 LGHDT, CDR2 YNNKEL (reference sequence). DNA for the CDR3: TGTGCCAGCAGCCAAGTGGCCGGGAATGAGCAGTTCTTC. Translating it yields CASSQVAGNEQFF.

The gene calls are TRBV3-1 (or the pseudogene TRBV3-2) and TRBJ2-3, with 9 bases identical to TRBD2. The J segment lost 5 bases and the V segment lost 0 bases, leaving 12 bases of the junction unmatched. Per the germline V gene, CDR1 is LGHDT and CDR2 is YNNKEL (reference sequence). The CDR3 contains 18 residues. In nucleotides, the CDR3 is TGTGCCAGCAGCCAAGACCCCGTCTCCTGGCGGGGGGGAGATACGCAGTATTTT. Encoded protein: CASSQDPVSWRGGDTQYF.

This clone was found a few times. V is TRBV4-1 and J is TRBJ1-2; D perhaps matches TRBD1 (6 bases). In germline, CDR1 is MGHRA, CDR2 YSYEKL. The CDR3 is 15 amino acids. The germline V and J ends were trimmed by 3 bases and 3 bases, with 14 bases remaining between them. The CDR3 sequence is CASSHLSRGDYGYTF. Written as DNA, the CDR3 is TGCGCCAGCAGCCACCTTTCAAGGGGGGACTATGGCTACACCTTC.

In DNA, the CDR3 is TGTGCCAGCAGTTTTAAGGTTAATTCACCCCTCCACTTT. Amino acid sequence: CASSFKVNSPLHF. V and J are TRBV27 and TRBJ1-6, with D hard to call. This CDR3 contains 13 residues. Germline CDR1 is MNHEY and CDR2 is SMNVEV (reference sequence). With 3 bases removed from V and 6 bases from J, the gap between germline ends came to 6 bases.

This chain joins TRBV5-1 and TRBJ1-1; D unclear. Trimming shortened V by 0 bases and J by 4 bases, and 13 bases separated the two germline ends. CDR1 SGHRS and CDR2 YFSETQ come from the germline V gene. The CDR3 runs 15 residues. In DNA, the CDR3 is TGCGCCAGCAGCTTGGCCTTGGGGAGAGGCACTGAAGCTTTCTTT. It encodes CASSLALGRGTEAFF.

The rearrangement links TRBV5-6 to TRBJ2-4, with D maybe TRBD2 (6 bases). CDR1 is SGHDT, CDR2 YYEEEE, per germline. The length of the CDR3 is 17 residues. V dropped 0 bases and J dropped 0 bases, with 13 bases sitting between them. The CDR3, as DNA: TGTGCCAGCAGCTTGGAGGGAACGGGACTAGCCAAAAACATTCAGTACTTC. Amino acids: CASSLEGTGLAKNIQYF.

This sequence joins TRBV28 and TRBJ1-1; no firm D call. V lost 6 bases to trimming and J lost 1 base, with 9 bases between them. The CDR3 extends over 13 amino acids. The germline CDR1 and CDR2 sequences are MDHEN and SYDVKM. The CDR3 DNA is TGTGCCAGCAGCACTATTGAGAACACTGAAGCTTTCTTT. Its protein is CASSTIENTEAFF.

This chain joins TRBV18 and TRBJ1-3, with 8 bases aligning to TRBD1. The CDR3 is 16 amino acids. Trimming took 3 bases from V and 3 from J; bases not matched to a gene: 7. CDR1 is KGHSH and CDR2 is LQKENI in the germline V gene. As DNA, the CDR3 is TGTGCCAGCTCACCGCGGACAGGGACATTTGGAAACACCATATATTTT. Amino acid sequence: CASSPRTGTFGNTIYF.

This clone occurred once. The chain carries TRBV4-1 and TRBJ1-6; D not resolved. This CDR3 comprises 15 residues. V shed 4 bases and J shed 3 bases, with 10 bases lying between them. Looked up from germline, CDR1 is MGHRA and CDR2 is YSYEKL. The CDR3 protein is CASSPRAIYNSPLHF. The CDR3 DNA follows: TGCGCCAGCAGCCCACGGGCCATCTATAATTCACCCCTCCACTTT.

Points on this clone: No conserved phenylalanine or tryptophan ends this CDR3, so it is likely a read error. The DNA is omitted, as the CDR3 cannot be located on it reliably, and the CDR3 follows TCRdb's listing. This chain connects TRBV24-1 to TRBJ1-1. The CDR3 totals 9 residues, both ends included. Germline V lookup: CDR1 KGHDR, CDR2 SFDVKD. The CDR3 reads CATSDRASR.

This sequence joins TRBV5-1 and TRBJ2-7, with TRBD1 identical over 8 bases. Germline trimming cut 4 bases from V and 6 bases from J; bases unmatched to any gene: 6. The CDR3 is made up of 13 amino acids. The germline gives CDR1 SGHRS, CDR2 YFSETQ. In nucleotides, the CDR3 is TGCGCCAGCAGCCCGGACAGGGAAGGCGAGCAGTACTTC. Translation: CASSPDREGEQYF.

V gene TRBV2 combines with J gene TRBJ1-6; weak D call: TRBD1 (5 bases). This CDR3 region has 17 residues. Germline CDR1 reads SNHLY; CDR2 reads FYNNEI. The germline V and J ends were trimmed by 5 bases and 7 bases, with 21 bases remaining between them. The CDR3 DNA sequence: TGTGCCAGCAGTTCCGCTCCCGGGCCCAAGGGGAATTCACCCCTCCACTTT. It is translated as CASSSAPGPKGNSPLHF.

This chain links TRBV2 with TRBJ1-1; possible D gene TRBD1, 5 bases. The CDR3 is 11 amino acids. The V gene's germline CDR1 is SNHLY and CDR2 FYNNEI. The CDR3 here is CVGTVNTEAFF. The CDR3 nucleotides are TGTGTTGGGACGGTCAACACTGAAGCTTTCTTT.

This sequence joins TRBV30 and TRBJ1-4; weak D call: TRBD1 (5 bases). Germline assignment: CDR1 GTSNPN and CDR2 SVGIG (reference sequence). The V end was cut by 3 bases, the J end by 4 bases, with 15 bases between. The CDR3 contains 15 residues. The chain's CDR3 is CAWSPLGRLNEKLFF. CDR3 sequence (DNA): TGTGCCTGGAGCCCCTTGGGGCGGCTTAATGAAAAACTGTTTTTT.

The chain combines TRBV6-2 or TRBV6-3 with TRBJ2-7, with D perhaps TRBD2 (6 bases). The CDR3 sequence is 16 residues long. V was cut by 5 bases and J by 1 base, with 18 bases left in between. The germline CDR1 and CDR2 sequences are MNHEY and SVGEGT. The CDR3 sequence: CASSAPHGGASYEQYF. Here the CDR3 DNA reads TGTGCCAGCAGTGCGCCCCACGGAGGGGCGTCCTACGAGCAGTACTTC.

The rearrangement uses TRBV7-9 and TRBJ2-4; 12 bases are shared with TRBD1. The ends lost 2 bases at V and 3 bases at J; junction bases unmatched: 5. Germline loops: CDR1 SEHNR, CDR2 FQNEAQ (reference sequence). This CDR3 has 17 amino acids. The CDR3 DNA sequence: TGTGCCAGCAGCTTACAGGGACAGGGGGCTGACAAAAACATTCAGTACTTC. This translates into CASSLQGQGADKNIQYF.

This chain uses TRBV28 with TRBJ1-5; unclear D gene. CDR1 is MDHEN and CDR2 is SYDVKM in the germline V gene. There are 10 residues in the CDR3. Trimming stripped 8 bases from V and 7 bases from J, with 6 bases between. The CDR3 protein is CASGLQPQHF. DNA of the CDR3: TGTGCCAGCGGGTTGCAGCCCCAGCATTTT.